This T cell receptor beta chain is from a study of PD-1 blockade in classical Hodgkin lymphoma. Produced via immunoSEQ multiplex PCR; TCRdb's table is partial and in-frame only. The sample has around 92,000 clones; more than 80% are singletons. Time point reported: cycle 4 day 1 (C4D1), after five to seven weeks of nivolumab. Each patient's relapse followed autologous stem cell transplantation, and brentuximab vedotin exposure varied. Regarding this clone: Its antigen remains unknown.

Findings and limits, study-wide: A significant rise in TCR diversity by C4D1 was seen for CD4+ but not CD8+ cells.

This sample comprised peripheral blood mononuclear cells (PBMCs), obtained before the fourth cycle of nivolumab. The TCR originated in a human donor with classical Hodgkin lymphoma.

The CDR3 protein is CASSLAGQLEAFF. The CDR3 nucleotides read TGTGCCAGCAGCTTAGCGGGGCAGCTAGAAGCTTTCTTT. The rearrangement joins TRBV7-9 to TRBJ1-1; TRBD1 might be the D (5 bases). The V gene lost 0 bases and the J gene lost 8 bases, with 10 bases spanning the gap. Germline V lookup: CDR1 SEHNR, CDR2 FQNEAQ (reference sequence). CDR3 length equals 13 residues.